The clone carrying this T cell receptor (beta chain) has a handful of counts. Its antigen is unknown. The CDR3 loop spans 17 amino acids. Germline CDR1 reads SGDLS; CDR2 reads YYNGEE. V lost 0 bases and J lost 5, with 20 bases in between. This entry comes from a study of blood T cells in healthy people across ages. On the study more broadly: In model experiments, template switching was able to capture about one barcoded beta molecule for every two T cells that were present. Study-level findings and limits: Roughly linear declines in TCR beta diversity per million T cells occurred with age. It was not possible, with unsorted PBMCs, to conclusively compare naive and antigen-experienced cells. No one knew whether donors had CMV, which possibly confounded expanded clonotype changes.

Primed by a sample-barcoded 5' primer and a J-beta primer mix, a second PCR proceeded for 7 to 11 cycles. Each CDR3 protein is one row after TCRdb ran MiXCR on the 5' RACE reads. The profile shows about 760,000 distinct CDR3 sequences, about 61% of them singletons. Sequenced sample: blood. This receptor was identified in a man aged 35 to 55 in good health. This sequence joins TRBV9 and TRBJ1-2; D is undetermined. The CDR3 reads CASSVELMGGDSYGYTF. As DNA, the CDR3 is TGTGCCAGCAGCGTAGAGCTGATGGGCGGAGACTCTTATGGCTACACCTTC.